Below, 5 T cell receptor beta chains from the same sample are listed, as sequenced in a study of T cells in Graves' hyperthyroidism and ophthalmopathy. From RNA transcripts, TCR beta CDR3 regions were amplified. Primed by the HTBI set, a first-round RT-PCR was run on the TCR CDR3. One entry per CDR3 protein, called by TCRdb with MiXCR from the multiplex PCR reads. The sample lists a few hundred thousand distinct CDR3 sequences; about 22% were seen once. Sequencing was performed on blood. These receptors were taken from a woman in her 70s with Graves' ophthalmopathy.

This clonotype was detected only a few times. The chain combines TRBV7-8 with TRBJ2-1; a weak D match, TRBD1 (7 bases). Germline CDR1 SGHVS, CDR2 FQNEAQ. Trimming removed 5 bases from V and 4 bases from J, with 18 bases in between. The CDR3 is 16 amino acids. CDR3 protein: CASSAGQMSIYNEQFF. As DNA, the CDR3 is TGTGCCAGCAGCGCGGGACAGATGTCCATTTACAATGAGCAGTTCTTC.

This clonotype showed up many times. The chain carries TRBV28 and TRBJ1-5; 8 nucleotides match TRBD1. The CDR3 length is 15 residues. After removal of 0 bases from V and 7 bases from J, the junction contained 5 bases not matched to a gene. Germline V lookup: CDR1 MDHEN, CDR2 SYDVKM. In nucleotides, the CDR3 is TGTGCCAGCAGTTTATGGGAGGGACAGGAACAGCCCCAGCATTTT. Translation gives CASSLWEGQEQPQHF. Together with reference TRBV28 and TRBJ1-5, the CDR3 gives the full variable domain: DVKVTQSSRYLVKRTGEKVFLECVQDMDHENMFWYRQDPGLGLRLIYFSYDVKMKEKGDIPEGYSVSREKKERFSLILESASTNQTSMYLCASSLWEGQEQPQHFGDGTRLSIL.

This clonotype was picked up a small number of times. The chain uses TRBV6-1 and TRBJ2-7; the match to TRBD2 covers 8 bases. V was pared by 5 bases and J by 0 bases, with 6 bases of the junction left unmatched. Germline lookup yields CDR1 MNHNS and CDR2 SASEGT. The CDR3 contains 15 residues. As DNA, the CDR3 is TGTGCCAGCAGTTCCCGACTAGCGAGCTCCTACGAGCAGTACTTC. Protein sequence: CASSSRLASSYEQYF.

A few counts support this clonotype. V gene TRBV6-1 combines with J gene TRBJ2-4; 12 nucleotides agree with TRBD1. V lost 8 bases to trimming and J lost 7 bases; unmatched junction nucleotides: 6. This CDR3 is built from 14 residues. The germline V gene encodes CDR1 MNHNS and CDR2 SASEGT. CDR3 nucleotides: TGTGCCAGCGAGGGGACAGGGGGCGGGAACATTCAGTACTTC. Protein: CASEGTGGGNIQYF.

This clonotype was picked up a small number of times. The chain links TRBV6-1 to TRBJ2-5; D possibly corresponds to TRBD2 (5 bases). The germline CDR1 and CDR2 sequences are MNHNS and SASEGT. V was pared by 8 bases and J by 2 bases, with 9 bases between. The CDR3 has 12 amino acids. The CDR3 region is CASGRGQETQYF. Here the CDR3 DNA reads TGTGCCAGCGGCCGGGGACAAGAGACCCAGTACTTC.